The rows below give T cell receptor beta chains drawn from one sample of a study of identical twins. From the 5' RACE reads, TCRdb called clonotypes with MiXCR, one entry per CDR3 protein. This sample has about 720,000 distinct CDR3 sequences, with 8.6% found just once. The data also belong to a second study, concerning yellow fever vaccine responses in identical twins.

The sequenced sample consisted of PBMCs. The receptors here all came from a woman aged 18-30 years in good health. The CDR3 runs from the conserved cysteine through the conserved F or W. A D gene is named only where the DNA matches it firmly.

V gene: TRBV5-6
J gene: TRBJ2-3
D gene: .
CDR3 protein: CASSFSAPDTQYF

V gene: TRBV13
J gene: TRBJ1-1
D gene: .
CDR3 protein: CASSLQQPIGGMNTEAFF

V gene: TRBV11-2
J gene: TRBJ2-6
D gene: .
CDR3 protein: CASSTNGQKISGANVLTF

V gene: TRBV12-3/TRBV12-4
J gene: TRBJ2-5
D gene: .
CDR3 protein: CASSLAGLGRGSQYF

V gene: TRBV5-1
J gene: TRBJ2-2
D gene: .
CDR3 protein: CASSLEGPPAELFF

V gene: TRBV12-2
J gene: TRBJ2-7
D gene: .
CDR3 protein: CASRWDPGQGDEQYF

V gene: TRBV20-1
J gene: TRBJ2-1
D gene: TRBD2
CDR3 protein: CSAIGLAGGPHNEQFF

V gene: TRBV21-1
J gene: TRBJ2-2
D gene: .
CDR3 protein: CASSKVFSGTRGQDTGELFF

V gene: TRBV7-8
J gene: TRBJ2-2
D gene: .
CDR3 protein: CASSPDPGAGTRGEELFF

V gene: TRBV4-1
J gene: TRBJ2-7
D gene: TRBD1
CDR3 protein: CASSQVSTGGGEQYF

V gene: TRBV4-1
J gene: TRBJ2-7
D gene: TRBD2
CDR3 protein: CASSQVYPEIIAGVGSEQYF

V gene: TRBV27
J gene: TRBJ2-7
D gene: .
CDR3 protein: CASRDGSGYEQYF

V gene: TRBV28
J gene: TRBJ2-1
D gene: .
CDR3 protein: CASSFYGSPTNEQFF

V gene: TRBV11-3
J gene: TRBJ2-2
D gene: .
CDR3 protein: CASSLGINTGELFF

V gene: TRBV16
J gene: TRBJ2-5
D gene: .
CDR3 protein: CASSQWPGLQETQYF

V gene: TRBV5-1
J gene: TRBJ2-7
D gene: .
CDR3 protein: CASSLGQSVSGAYEQYF

V gene: TRBV27
J gene: TRBJ2-3
D gene: TRBD1
CDR3 protein: CASRVTGGTDTQYF

V gene: TRBV29-1
J gene: TRBJ2-7
D gene: TRBD2
CDR3 protein: CSVELAGGYYEQYF

V gene: TRBV7-9
J gene: TRBJ2-7
D gene: .
CDR3 protein: CASSLTTGPSLYEQYF

V gene: TRBV7-2
J gene: TRBJ2-1
D gene: .
CDR3 protein: CASSFSLRGETYNEQFF

V gene: TRBV13
J gene: TRBJ1-2
D gene: .
CDR3 protein: CANLLRGNYGYTF

V gene: TRBV7-9
J gene: TRBJ2-3
D gene: .
CDR3 protein: CASSSNAGAGTDTQYF

V gene: TRBV12-3/TRBV12-4
J gene: TRBJ2-1
D gene: TRBD2
CDR3 protein: CASRLAGGEYNEQFF

V gene: TRBV10-3
J gene: TRBJ2-7
D gene: .
CDR3 protein: CAISPTSNEQYF

V gene: TRBV29-1
J gene: TRBJ1-3
D gene: .
CDR3 protein: CSIEQASGNTIYF